A single sample is the source of the 14 T cell receptor beta chains below, sequenced in a study of radiation and T cells in renal cell carcinoma. Specified time point: blood 2 weeks post-SBRT. The treatment denotes: 15 Gy SBRT to primary tumor, nephrectomy 4 weeks later. Data came from immunoSEQ multiplex PCR; TCRdb stores just in-frame clones and leaves some out. The profile shows some 58,000 clones, roughly 72% of them singletons. The input for sequencing was blood, taken from a patient whose treatment included radiotherapy and nephrectomy. Receptors were obtained from a man in his sixties with renal cell carcinoma.

The genes are TRBV2 and TRBJ2-5; possible D gene TRBD1, 5 bases. The CDR3 has 18 residues. Germline V gives CDR1 SNHLY, CDR2 FYNNEI. Trimming removed 0 bases at V and 0 bases at J, with 17 bases between. The CDR3: CASSEALLGQRYQETQYF. The CDR3 coding sequence is TGTGCCAGCAGTGAAGCGCTTCTAGGACAACGGTACCAAGAGACCCAGTACTTC.

The rearrangement uses TRBV9 and TRBJ2-1; the match to TRBD2 covers 9 bases. Looked up from germline, CDR1 is SGDLS and CDR2 is YYNGEE. V lost 3 bases to trimming and J lost 3 bases; unmatched junction nucleotides: 16. The CDR3 has 19 residues. Here the CDR3 DNA reads TGTGCCAGCAGCGCTGGGACTAGCTCCCATCTAGTACGCTACAATGAGCAGTTCTTC. It is translated as CASSAGTSSHLVRYNEQFF.

This clone was found once. The J gene is TRBJ1-2, the V gene TRBV5-8; D not certain. This CDR3 has 12 amino acids. Trimming left V 2 bases short and J 9 bases short, with 11 bases between. The germline V gene has CDR1 SGHTS and CDR2 YDEGEE. The CDR3 DNA reads TGTGCCAGCAGCTTTGAGGGTATTCGCTACACCTTC. Protein sequence: CASSFEGIRYTF.

The sample holds a few counts of this clone. This chain links TRBV19 with TRBJ1-1; D gene unclear. Trimming shortened V by 3 bases and J by 1 base, and 6 bases separated the two germline ends. This CDR3 region has 13 residues. Looked up from germline, CDR1 is LNHDA and CDR2 is SQIVND (reference sequence). CDR3 coding DNA: TGTGCCAGTAGTATTGGGAGGAACACTGAAGCTTTCTTT. This translates into CASSIGRNTEAFF.

This chain joins TRBV6-1 and TRBJ2-5, with D unresolved. The CDR3 length is 15 residues. CDR1 and CDR2 (germline): MNHNS, SASEGT. V gave up 2 bases and J gave up 3 bases, with 13 bases separating them. The CDR3, as DNA: TGTGCCAGCAGTGAAAGCCAGGTTTTTAAAGAGACCCAGTACTTC. This gives the protein CASSESQVFKETQYF.

The rearrangement joins TRBV7-8 to TRBJ2-7; 8 bases align to TRBD2. From germline, CDR1 is SGHVS and CDR2 FQNEAQ. Trimming took 5 bases from V and 8 from J; bases not matched to a gene: 23. This CDR3 is built from 18 residues. Here the CDR3 DNA reads TGTGCCAGCAGCCCTCGGTATACGGGAGGGGTTCATAGGTTCCAGCAGTACGTC. It translates to CASSPRYTGGVHRFQQYV.

The chain has TRBV29-1 and TRBJ2-1, with TRBD2 matching over 10 bases. V gave up 3 bases and J gave up 10 bases; unmatched junction bases: 15. Looked up from germline, CDR1 is SQVTM and CDR2 is ANQGSEA. This CDR3 comprises 16 residues. The CDR3 loop is CSVDRVPAGGPGEQFF. As DNA, the CDR3 is TGCAGCGTTGATAGGGTCCCAGCGGGAGGGCCAGGGGAGCAGTTCTTC.

The gene calls are TRBV7-2 and TRBJ1-2; D not certain. The CDR3 is 14 residues long. CDR1 is SGHTA, CDR2 FQGNSA, per germline. V lost 1 base to trimming and J lost 4 bases, with 10 bases between them. For the CDR3, the DNA is TGTGCCAGCAGCTTAGAAACAGAATCCTATGGCTACACCTTC. Its translation: CASSLETESYGYTF.

The gene calls are TRBV4-3 and TRBJ1-2; 10 bases agree with TRBD1. Germline lookup yields CDR1 LGHNA and CDR2 YSLEER. The CDR3 loop spans 13 amino acids. Trimming removed 4 bases from V and 8 bases from J; junction bases left unmatched: 4. CDR3 amino acids: CASSRDRGGGYTF. The CDR3 bases are TGCGCCAGCAGCCGGGACAGGGGAGGCGGCTACACCTTC.

The V gene is TRBV30, the J gene TRBJ1-4, with D maybe TRBD1 (5 bases). The CDR3 length is 15 residues. Germline V CDR1 and CDR2: GTSNPN, SVGIG (reference sequence). The germline V and J ends were trimmed by 8 bases and 6 bases, with 22 bases remaining between them. For the CDR3, the DNA is TGTGCCGCCCCCGGATGGGGGTTAGGGGATGAAAAACTGTTTTTT. Amino acids: CAAPGWGLGDEKLFF. Drawing the rest from reference TRBV30 and TRBJ1-4, the complete variable domain is SQTIHQWPATLVQPVGSPLSLECTVEGTSNPNLYWYRQAAGRGLQLLFYSVGIGQISSEVPQNLSASRPQDRQFILSSKKLLLSDSGFYLCAAPGWGLGDEKLFFGSGTQLSVL.

This clone was counted only a few times. This chain connects TRBV19 to TRBJ1-1, with D hard to call. The CDR3 length is 13 residues. Looked up from germline, CDR1 is LNHDA and CDR2 is SQIVND (reference sequence). Trimming shortened V by 5 bases and J by 6 bases, and 13 bases separated the two germline ends. DNA of the CDR3: TGTGCCAGTAGTTCATCCGCGGGTGCTGAAGCTTTCTTT. It translates to CASSSSAGAEAFF.

This clone was seen once. CDR3 DNA: TGTGCCAGCAGCTTCGATTCATTCACAGATACGCAGTATTTT. Protein sequence: CASSFDSFTDTQYF. The V gene is TRBV9, the J gene TRBJ2-3; D gene ambiguous. The CDR3 is 14 residues long. Trimming shortened V by 4 bases and J by 2 bases, and 11 bases separated the two germline ends. Germline-derived CDR1 and CDR2 are SGDLS and YYNGEE. Full variable domain (missing parts from reference TRBV9 and TRBJ2-3): DSGVTQTPKHLITATGQRVTLRCSPRSGDLSVYWYQQSLDQGLQFLIQYYNGEERAKGNILERFSAQQFPDLHSELNLSSLELGDSALYFCASSFDSFTDTQYFGPGTRLTVL.

V usage is TRBV6-6 and J usage is TRBJ2-6; D is undetermined. Germline V gives CDR1 MNHNY, CDR2 SVGAGI (reference sequence). The CDR3 is 13 residues long. V gave up 5 bases and J gave up 4 bases, with 6 bases separating them. CDR3 amino acids: CASSTSGANVLTF. CDR3 in DNA: TGTGCCAGCAGTACATCCGGGGCCAACGTCCTGACTTTC.

The chain joins TRBV5-1 to TRBJ2-5, with D tentatively TRBD1 or TRBD2 (5 bases each). The CDR3 runs to 15 residues. V was trimmed by 2 bases and J by 9 bases, leaving 20 bases between them. CDR1 and CDR2 (germline): SGHRS, YFSETQ. CDR3 sequence reads: CASSFTGQSRESQYF. The CDR3 DNA sequence: TGCGCCAGCAGCTTTACGGGGCAGTCGAGGGAGTCCCAGTACTTC.